These 19 T cell receptor beta chains originate from one sample sequenced in a study of PD-1 blockade in classical Hodgkin lymphoma. Each patient experienced a relapse that followed autologous stem cell transplantation, and brentuximab vedotin exposure varied. From thawed PBMCs, magnetic negative selection was used to isolate the CD8+ T cells. The method was immunoSEQ multiplex PCR; TCRdb's version includes in-frame clones alone and lacks a portion of them. The top ten hold approximately 22% of the sample, which has about 7,800 clones, 85% to 90% seen once. The sample consisted of CD8+ T cells from blood, taken at baseline. Receptors originate from a human donor with classical Hodgkin lymphoma.

This sequence joins TRBV7-8 and TRBJ2-1; possibly TRBD2 for D (6 bases). The ends were cut back, 3 bases at V and 9 bases at J, with 18 bases in the middle. The V gene's germline CDR1 is SGHVS and CDR2 FQNEAQ. The CDR3 sequence is 15 residues long. Here the CDR3 reads CASSLLGRVGGEQFF. The CDR3 DNA reads TGTGCCAGCAGCTTGCTCGGGCGGGTGGGGGGTGAGCAGTTCTTC. Based on the CDR3 plus reference TRBV7-8 and TRBJ2-1, the full variable domain is GAGVSQSPRYKVAKRGQDVALRCDPISGHVSLFWYQQALGQGPEFLTYFQNEAQLDKSGLPSDRFFAERPEGSVSTLKIQRTQQEDSAVYLCASSLLGRVGGEQFFGPGTRLTVL.

This sequence joins TRBV7-9 and TRBJ2-7; 8 positions match TRBD1. Trimming at V came to 5 bases and at J to 4 bases, leaving 10 bases not matched to a gene. The CDR3 is 15 residues long. The germline CDR1 and CDR2 sequences are SEHNR and FQNEAQ (reference sequence). CDR3 nucleotide sequence: TGTGCCAGCAGCCAGACAGGGGCTTGGGGGTACGAGCAGTACTTC. Translated, it gives CASSQTGAWGYEQYF.

This chain joins TRBV27 and TRBJ1-4; perhaps TRBD1 as D (6 bases). The CDR3 spans 15 residues. Trimming took off 5 bases at V and 1 base at J, with 11 bases between the two ends. The germline gives CDR1 MNHEY, CDR2 SMNVEV (reference sequence). Here the CDR3 reads CASSTQQGTNEKLFF. CDR3 sequence (DNA): TGTGCCAGCAGTACTCAACAGGGAACTAATGAAAAACTGTTTTTT.

The V call is TRBV11-2, the J call TRBJ2-7; D gene uncertain. V lost 5 bases to trimming and J lost 1 base, with 18 bases between them. In germline, CDR1 is SGHAT, CDR2 FQNNGV. This CDR3 region has 16 residues. CDR3: CASSPLRLATSYEQYF. In DNA form, the CDR3 reads TGTGCCAGCAGCCCATTAAGATTGGCTACATCCTACGAGCAGTACTTC.

The rearrangement links TRBV27 to TRBJ2-5; 11 positions agree with TRBD2. CDR1 is MNHEY, CDR2 SMNVEV, per germline (reference sequence). Trimming cost V 6 bases and J 0 bases; bases outside gene matches: 6. The CDR3 runs 16 residues. The CDR3 sequence is CASRSTSGSYQETQYF. Here the CDR3 DNA reads TGTGCCAGCAGAAGTACTAGCGGGAGCTACCAAGAGACCCAGTACTTC.

V and J are TRBV27 and TRBJ1-1; D is unclear. V was cut by 7 bases and J by 0 bases, with 9 bases left in between. The CDR3 loop spans 13 amino acids. Germline V gene lookup returns CDR1 MNHEY and CDR2 SMNVEV (reference sequence). In nucleotides, the CDR3 is TGTGCCAGCACGGAGGACCTGAACACTGAAGCTTTCTTT. Amino acids: CASTEDLNTEAFF.

This chain connects TRBV4-1 to TRBJ2-1; no clear D. This CDR3 comprises 16 residues. Trimming shortened V by 0 bases and J by 0 bases, and 9 bases separated the two germline ends. The germline CDR1 and CDR2 sequences are MGHRA and YSYEKL. CDR3 sequence: CASSQEMARSYNEQFF. The CDR3 DNA is TGCGCCAGCAGCCAAGAGATGGCCCGCTCCTACAATGAGCAGTTCTTC.

This clone was picked up a small number of times. CDR3 sequence (DNA): TGTGCCATCGGGGAGAACACTGAAGCTTTCTTT. Residues: CAIGENTEAFF. The chain carries TRBV10-3 and TRBJ1-1; D remains unclear. Germline assignment: CDR1 ENHRY and CDR2 SYGVKD. V was clipped by 8 bases and J by 1 base, with 5 bases between them. CDR3 length equals 11 residues.

The rearrangement joins TRBV29-1 to TRBJ1-1; 7 nucleotides match TRBD1. Germline assignment: CDR1 SQVTM and CDR2 ANQGSEA. Trimming removed 3 bases from V and 12 bases from J; junction bases left unmatched: 7. This CDR3 has 11 residues. This CDR3 is CSVDTDRRSFF. The CDR3 DNA follows: TGCAGCGTTGATACGGACAGGCGTTCTTTCTTT. The whole variable domain, filled in from reference TRBV29-1 and TRBJ1-1, reads SAVISQKPSRDICQRGTSLTIQCQVDSQVTMMFWYRQQPGQSLTLIATANQGSEATYESGFVIDKFPISRPNLTFSTLTVSNMSPEDSSIYLCSVDTDRRSFFGQGTRLTVV.

The chain recombines TRBV28 with TRBJ1-2; TRBD1 is a possible D gene (6 bases). V gave up 8 bases and J gave up 6 bases, with 19 bases separating them. Germline assignment: CDR1 MDHEN and CDR2 SYDVKM. The CDR3 spans 14 residues. The CDR3 is CASSAYRDLDGYTF. The CDR3 region has the DNA TGTGCCAGCTCGGCCTACAGGGATTTGGATGGCTACACCTTC.

The chain is built from TRBV19 and TRBJ1-5; D is undetermined. Germline values: CDR1 LNHDA, CDR2 SQIVND (reference sequence). V was trimmed by 6 bases and J by 0 bases, leaving 12 bases between them. The CDR3 runs 15 residues. The CDR3 coding sequence is TGTGCCAGTAGCATGTATTATGATAGCAATCAGCCCCAGCATTTT. It specifies CASSMYYDSNQPQHF.

A few counts support this clone. The genes are TRBV7-9 and TRBJ1-3, with 7 bases aligning to TRBD1. The CDR3 is made up of 13 amino acids. Germline CDR1 SEHNR, CDR2 FQNEAQ (reference sequence). Trimming at V came to 8 bases and at J to 8 bases, leaving 9 bases not matched to a gene. The CDR3 nucleotides are TGTGCCAGCCGCCCCAGGGGGTTTGACACCATATATTTT. This gives the protein CASRPRGFDTIYF. The variable domain in full, with the rest retrieved from reference TRBV7-9 and TRBJ1-3, is DTGVSQNPRHKITKRGQNVTFRCDPISEHNRLYWYRQTLGQGPEFLTYFQNEAQLEKSRLLSDRFSAERPKGSFSTLEIQRTEQGDSAMYLCASRPRGFDTIYFGEGSWLTVV.

The CDR3 loop is CASSEFPGGNNNEQFF. CDR3 sequence (DNA): TGCGCCAGCAGTGAGTTCCCGGGAGGTAATAACAATGAGCAGTTCTTC. The chain has TRBV10-1 and TRBJ2-1, with TRBD2 matching 7 bases. This CDR3 region has 16 residues. Trimming at V came to 1 base and at J to 5 bases, leaving 8 bases not matched to a gene. Germline-derived CDR1 and CDR2 are WNHNN and SYGVQD (reference sequence).

The V call is TRBV6-5, the J call TRBJ1-2; D not resolved. The CDR3 length is 13 residues. V lost 4 bases and J 6 bases, leaving 12 bases between the germline ends. Per germline, CDR1 MNHEY and CDR2 SVGAGI. The CDR3 DNA reads as TGTGCCAGCAGTTTAGGGCAGTATCATGGCTACACCTTC. Protein: CASSLGQYHGYTF.

V and J are TRBV19 and TRBJ2-7; a possible D gene is TRBD2 (7 bases). The CDR3 sequence is 16 residues long. Germline CDR1 reads LNHDA; CDR2 reads SQIVND (reference sequence). The V end was cut by 6 bases, the J end by 7 bases, with 25 bases between. CDR3 in amino acids: CASSAPRGAGVEEQYF. The CDR3 DNA is TGTGCCAGTAGCGCCCCCCGGGGGGCGGGAGTGGAGGAGCAGTACTTC. Full variable domain (rest looked up from reference TRBV19 and TRBJ2-7): DGGITQSPKYLFRKEGQNVTLSCEQNLNHDAMYWYRQDPGQGLRLIYYSQIVNDFQKGDIAEGYSVSREKKESFPLTVTSAQKNPTAFYLCASSAPRGAGVEEQYFGPGTRLTVT.

The chain employs TRBV6-1 and TRBJ2-5; 8 bases fit TRBD1. The CDR3 has 16 residues. Germline V CDR1 and CDR2: MNHNS, SASEGT. Unmatched junction bases numbered 12, after V lost 2 bases and J lost 7 bases. The CDR3 loop reads CASSEPNPGGWGTQYF. The CDR3 DNA is TGTGCCAGCAGTGAACCCAATCCAGGGGGCTGGGGGACCCAGTACTTC.

The chain links TRBV7-9 to TRBJ2-5; a possible D gene is TRBD2 (6 bases). Trimming pared 5 bases from V and 0 bases from J, leaving 19 bases between. Germline V gene data show CDR1 as SEHNR and CDR2 as FQNEAQ (reference sequence). This CDR3 has 17 amino acids. CDR3 coding DNA: TGTGCCAGCAGCGGATACTTCACCGGGGGATACCAAGAGACCCAGTACTTC. The encoded protein is CASSGYFTGGYQETQYF.

The table lists this clone with a count of one. This chain connects TRBV5-1 to TRBJ1-1; D might be TRBD1 (5 bases). CDR3 length: 17 residues. The V and J ends lost 0 bases and 5 bases respectively, with 20 bases between them. Germline lookup yields CDR1 SGHRS and CDR2 YFSETQ. CDR3 residues: CASSLGSGEGSVTEAFF. DNA of the CDR3: TGCGCCAGCAGCTTGGGTTCGGGGGAAGGTTCGGTAACTGAAGCTTTCTTT.

This clone was detected a few times. The rearrangement links TRBV2 to TRBJ2-2; TRBD2 agrees at 9 bases. The CDR3 length is 14 residues. Germline loops: CDR1 SNHLY, CDR2 FYNNEI. Unmatched junction bases numbered 1, after V lost 7 bases and J lost 1 base. The CDR3 DNA reads TGTGCCAGCACTAGCGGGGTGAACACCGGGGAGCTGTTTTTT. The encoded protein is CASTSGVNTGELFF.